The 3 T cell receptor beta chains presented below share a single source sample, sequenced in a study of T-cell memory formation after mild COVID-19. One entry per CDR3 protein, called by TCRdb with MiXCR from the 5' RACE reads. Among roughly 400,000 distinct CDR3 sequences listed, roughly a quarter were seen once. Sequenced input: PBMCs or a T cell subset sorted from them (not recorded which). Receptors were obtained from an adult woman who had mild COVID-19 (a few samples of this study predate the infection). Cell type and time point are not known.

The rearrangement joins TRBV5-1 to TRBJ2-5; no clear D gene. The length of the CDR3 is 14 residues. Trimming took off 4 bases at V and 0 bases at J, with 10 bases between the two ends. Germline V gene data show CDR1 as SGHRS and CDR2 as YFSETQ. The DNA for the CDR3 is TGCGCCAGCAGCGGCGATGCGTACCAAGAGACCCAGTACTTC. It is translated as CASSGDAYQETQYF.

This clonotype appeared a few times. V and J are TRBV3-1 and TRBJ1-1; D might be TRBD1 (5 bases). V lost 4 bases and J 4 bases, leaving 13 bases between the germline ends. This CDR3 has 14 residues. Germline lookup yields CDR1 LGHDT and CDR2 YNNKEL (reference sequence). The chain's CDR3 is CASSLDRARTEAFF. The DNA of the CDR3 is TGTGCCAGCAGCCTAGACAGAGCCCGCACTGAAGCTTTCTTT.

This clonotype was counted between two and nine times. The V gene is TRBV4-1, the J gene TRBJ2-7, with TRBD1 identical over 8 bases. The V gene's germline CDR1 is MGHRA and CDR2 YSYEKL. The CDR3 runs to 17 residues. V shed 1 base and J 2 bases; nucleotides not matched to a gene: 10. CDR3 protein: CASSQVHSQGGPYEQYF. In DNA form, the CDR3 reads TGCGCCAGCAGCCAAGTCCACTCACAGGGGGGCCCCTACGAGCAGTACTTC.